The entry below describes one T cell receptor beta chain. A single count supports this clone. No cognate antigen has been identified for it. No quality values exist for individual bases; no much larger clone is one base distant. Receptor libraries were prepared by the immunoSEQ multiplex PCR assay. Rearranged TCR beta chain sequences were amplified using the hsTCRB Kit according to the manufacturer's protocol. An Illumina MiSeq was used to sequence the TCRB libraries. The paper's data handling went like this. Demultiplexing, trimming and gene mapping were performed with the kit vendor's proprietary platform. In TCRdb, the immuneACCESS table is reduced to in-frame sequences with V and J assigned. These tables do not hold every clone; where another copy was compared, an unresolved V gene accounts for under half, and the others remain unexplained. That table gives V, J and clone size, and the DNA gave D and trimming. The sample has roughly 60,000 clones on record, approximately 80% of them singletons. The ten largest clones take up 4.5% to 6% of the sample.

This sample is drawn from a study of a mutant IDH1 vaccine in newly diagnosed glioma (dated by TCRdb to about 2021). A note on the overall study: Vaccination began 4-6 weeks after radiotherapy alone, or alongside temozolomide cycles in the chemotherapy-containing groups. Of the 32 patients who were treated, about 60% were male and approximately 38% were female, and the mean age was roughly 40 years. For exploratory analyses, longitudinal TCRB deep sequencing was carried out in roughly 23 treated patients wherever samples were available. Before enrollment, patients had received standard therapy of radiotherapy alone, temozolomide alone, or radiochemotherapy with temozolomide; most received the combination. The week-35 safety follow-up was designated visit V12, and the week-47 end of study was designated visit V13. Peripheral blood was collected at six visits: V03 (baseline), V05, V07, V10, V12 and V13. Study-wide conclusions, independent of this receptor: No apparent relationship was observed between pseudoprogression and alterations in the top peripheral T cell clonotypes detected by TCRB sequencing. Availability determined which PBMC samples were chosen for TCRB deep sequencing. The authors stated that sample limitations prevented analyses of patient blood samples from being reproduced. Immune responses induced by the vaccine were seen in around 93% of patients across multiple MHC alleles.

In light of the paper, this sample's time point label describes: week 35, safety follow-up. Every vaccine dose consisted of 300 ug of a 20-mer mutant IDH1 peptide in Montanide, administered subcutaneously together with topical imiquimod. Patients received eight vaccinations in weeks 1, 3, 5, 7, 11, 15, 19 and 23, corresponding to visits V03 through V10. All donors had newly diagnosed IDH1-mutant astrocytomas of WHO grade 3 or 4 that showed loss of nuclear ATRX. The samples were drawn from NOA16, a multicentre, single-arm, open-label phase I trial in Germany that tested a mutant IDH1 peptide vaccine in humans for the first time. Genomic DNA for TCRB sequencing was isolated from EDTA blood with the DNeasy Blood and Tissue Kit. The TCR was taken from a man in his forties with glioma. Material: PBMCs, obtained from a glioma patient whose treatment included an IDH1 peptide vaccine.

The CDR3 protein is CAWEQGFNQPQHF. The DNA is as follows: TGTGCCTGGGAACAGGGGTTCAATCAGCCCCAGCATTTT. The sequence is built from TRBV30 and TRBJ1-5; TRBD1 lines up with 7 middle nucleotides. V trim: 5 bases; J trim: 3 bases; unmatched bases: 4. The CDR3 starts with the cysteine, ends with the phenylalanine, and has 13 residues. Only the CDR3 region is kept as DNA, spanning 39 bases read in frame from base 1. Sequences GTSNPN (CDR1) and SVGIG (CDR2) are obtained from the germline V gene (reference sequence).